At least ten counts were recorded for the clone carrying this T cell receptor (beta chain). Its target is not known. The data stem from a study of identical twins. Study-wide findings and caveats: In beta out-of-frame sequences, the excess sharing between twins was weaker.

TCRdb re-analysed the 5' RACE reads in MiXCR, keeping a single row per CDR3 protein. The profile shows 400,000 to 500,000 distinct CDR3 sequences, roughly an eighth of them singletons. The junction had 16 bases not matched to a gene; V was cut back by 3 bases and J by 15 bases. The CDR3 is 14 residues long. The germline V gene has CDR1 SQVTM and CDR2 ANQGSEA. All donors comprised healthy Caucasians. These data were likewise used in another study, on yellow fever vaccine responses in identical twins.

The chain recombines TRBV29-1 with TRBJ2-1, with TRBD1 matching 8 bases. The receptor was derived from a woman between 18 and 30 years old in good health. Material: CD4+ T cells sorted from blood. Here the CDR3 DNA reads TGCAGCGTTGACAGGTGGCAGGGGGCGATAAGGCGGTTCTTC. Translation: CSVDRWQGAIRRFF.